A single sample is the source of the 7 T cell receptor beta chains below, sequenced in a study of blood T cell repertoires in COVID-19. Here immunoSEQ multiplex PCR was the method, and the copy in TCRdb shows in-frame clones only, minus some. The sample includes around 460,000 clones, approximately 90% of them seen just once. The source material was peripheral blood. These receptor sequences come from a man between 18 and 29 years old with COVID-19, enrolled during active disease.

The chain joins TRBV7-9 to TRBJ2-2; TRBD1 matches at 7 bases. The ends lost 1 base at V and 0 bases at J; junction bases unmatched: 5. The CDR3 runs to 17 residues. Germline CDR1 and CDR2: SEHNR and FQNEAQ (reference sequence). The CDR3 DNA follows: TGTGCCAGCAGCTTAGACGGGACAGTTACGAACACCGGGGAGCTGTTTTTT. Amino acids: CASSLDGTVTNTGELFF. Full variable domain (outside the CDR3, taken from reference TRBV7-9 and TRBJ2-2): DTGVSQNPRHKITKRGQNVTFRCDPISEHNRLYWYRQTLGQGPEFLTYFQNEAQLEKSRLLSDRFSAERPKGSFSTLEIQRTEQGDSAMYLCASSLDGTVTNTGELFFGEGSRLTVL.

CDR3: CSATEGQGTWREQYF. CDR3 DNA sequence: TGCAGCGCCACGGAGGGACAGGGGACCTGGAGGGAGCAGTACTTC. The chain links TRBV29-1 to TRBJ2-7, with TRBD1 matching over 10 bases. The germline gives CDR1 SQVTM, CDR2 ANQGSEA. V shed 7 bases, J shed 7 bases, and the junction held 16 bases outside the gene matches. The CDR3 runs to 15 residues.

The CDR3 spells CASSRGAFETTIYF. In nucleotides, the CDR3 is TGCGCCAGCAGCCGGGGAGCGTTCGAAACAACCATATATTTT. This rearrangement joins TRBV5-1 to TRBJ1-3; D not certain. Between the trimmed V and J ends, which lost 4 bases and 10 bases, there was a span of 18 bases. The CDR3 runs 14 residues. Germline CDR1 SGHRS, CDR2 YFSETQ.

This chain joins TRBV7-8 and TRBJ2-7; weak D call: TRBD2 (6 bases). V was cut by 2 bases and J by 6 bases, with 26 bases left in between. This CDR3 has 18 residues. CDR1 is SGHVS and CDR2 is FQNEAQ in the germline V gene. The CDR3 DNA reads TGTGCCAGCAGCTTAACCTCTAGCGTTCCCCCCTTTGTAAGCGAGCAGTACTTC. Protein: CASSLTSSVPPFVSEQYF.

V and J are TRBV12-3 or TRBV12-4 and TRBJ2-1; D is uncertain. V was clipped by 6 bases and J by 7 bases, with 13 bases between them. This CDR3 has 13 amino acids. CDR3 loop: CASRQGSGNEQFF. In nucleotides, the CDR3 is TGTGCCAGCAGACAAGGATCCGGGAATGAGCAGTTCTTC.

This clone was seen only a few times. The chain combines TRBV10-1 with TRBJ2-2; TRBD1 might be the D (6 bases). The CDR3 is made up of 13 amino acids. V shed 8 bases and J shed 1 base, with 8 bases lying between them. The germline gives CDR1 WNHNN, CDR2 SYGVQD (reference sequence). CDR3 in DNA: TGCGCCAGCGCGACAGGGAACACCGGGGAGCTGTTTTTT. Amino acid sequence: CASATGNTGELFF.

The V and J genes are TRBV10-3 and TRBJ2-5; the match to TRBD1 covers 7 bases. The CDR3 has 13 amino acids. CDR1 is ENHRY, CDR2 SYGVKD, per germline. V was pared by 5 bases and J by 9 bases, with 9 bases of the junction left unmatched. CDR3 region: CAISRDSQAAQYF. CDR3 nucleotides: TGTGCCATCAGTCGGGACAGTCAAGCGGCCCAGTACTTC.